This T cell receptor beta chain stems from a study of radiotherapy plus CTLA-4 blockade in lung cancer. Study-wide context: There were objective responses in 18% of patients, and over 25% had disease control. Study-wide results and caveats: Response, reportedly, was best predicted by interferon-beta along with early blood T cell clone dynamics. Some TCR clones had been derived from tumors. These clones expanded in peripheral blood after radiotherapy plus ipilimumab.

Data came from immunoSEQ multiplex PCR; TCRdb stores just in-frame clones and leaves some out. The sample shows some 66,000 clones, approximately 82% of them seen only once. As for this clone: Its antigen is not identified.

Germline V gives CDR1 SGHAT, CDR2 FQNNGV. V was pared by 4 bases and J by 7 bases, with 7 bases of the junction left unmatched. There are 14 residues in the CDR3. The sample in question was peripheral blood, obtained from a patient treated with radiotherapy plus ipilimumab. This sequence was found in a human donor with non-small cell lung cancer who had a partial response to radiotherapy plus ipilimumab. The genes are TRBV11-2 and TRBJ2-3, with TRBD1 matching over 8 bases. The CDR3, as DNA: TGTGCCAGCAGCTGGACAGGGACGTTATATACGCAGTATTTT. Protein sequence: CASSWTGTLYTQYF.